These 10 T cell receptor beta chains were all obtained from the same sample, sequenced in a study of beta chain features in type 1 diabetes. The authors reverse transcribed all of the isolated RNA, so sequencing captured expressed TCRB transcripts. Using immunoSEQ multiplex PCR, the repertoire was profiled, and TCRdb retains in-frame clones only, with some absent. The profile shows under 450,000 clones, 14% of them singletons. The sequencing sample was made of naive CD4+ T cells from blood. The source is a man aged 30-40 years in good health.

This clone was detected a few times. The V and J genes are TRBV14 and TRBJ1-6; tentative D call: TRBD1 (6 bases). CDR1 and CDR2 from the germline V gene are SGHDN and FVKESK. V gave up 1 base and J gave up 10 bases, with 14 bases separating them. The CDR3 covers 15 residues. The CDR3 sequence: CASSQGPGAESPLHF. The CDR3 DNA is TGTGCCAGCAGCCAAGGACCGGGGGCAGAATCACCCCTCCACTTT.

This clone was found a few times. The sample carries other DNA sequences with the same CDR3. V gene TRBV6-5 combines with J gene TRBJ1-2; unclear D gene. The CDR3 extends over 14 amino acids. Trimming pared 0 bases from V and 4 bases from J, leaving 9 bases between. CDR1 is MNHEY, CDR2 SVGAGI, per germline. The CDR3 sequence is CASSYSRTAYGYTF. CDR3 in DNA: TGTGCCAGCAGTTACTCGAGGACCGCCTATGGCTACACCTTC.

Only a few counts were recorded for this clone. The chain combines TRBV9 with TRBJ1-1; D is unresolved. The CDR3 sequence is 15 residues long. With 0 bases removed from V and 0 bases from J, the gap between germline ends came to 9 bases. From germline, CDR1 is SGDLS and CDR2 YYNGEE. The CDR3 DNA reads TGTGCCAGCAGCGTAGCGGCAGGACTGAACACTGAAGCTTTCTTT. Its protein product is CASSVAAGLNTEAFF.

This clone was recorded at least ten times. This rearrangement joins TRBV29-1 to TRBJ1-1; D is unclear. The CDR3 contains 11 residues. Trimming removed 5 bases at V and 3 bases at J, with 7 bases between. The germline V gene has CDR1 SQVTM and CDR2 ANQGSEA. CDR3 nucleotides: TGCAGCGTTTCGCTGTACACTGAAGCTTTCTTT. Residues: CSVSLYTEAFF. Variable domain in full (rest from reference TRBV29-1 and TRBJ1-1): SAVISQKPSRDICQRGTSLTIQCQVDSQVTMMFWYRQQPGQSLTLIATANQGSEATYESGFVIDKFPISRPNLTFSTLTVSNMSPEDSSIYLCSVSLYTEAFFGQGTRLTVV.

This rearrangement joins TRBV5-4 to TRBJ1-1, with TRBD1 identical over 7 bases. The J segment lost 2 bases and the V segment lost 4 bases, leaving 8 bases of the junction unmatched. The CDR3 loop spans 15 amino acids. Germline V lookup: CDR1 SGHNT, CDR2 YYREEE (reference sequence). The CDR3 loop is CASSPRTGSNTEAFF. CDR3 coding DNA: TGTGCCAGCAGCCCGCGGACAGGTAGTAACACTGAAGCTTTCTTT.

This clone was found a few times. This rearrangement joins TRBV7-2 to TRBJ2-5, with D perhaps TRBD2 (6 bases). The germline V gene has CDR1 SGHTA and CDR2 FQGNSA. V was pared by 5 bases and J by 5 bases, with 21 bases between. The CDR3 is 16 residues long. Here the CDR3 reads CASSTRPRGLEETQYF. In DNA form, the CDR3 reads TGTGCCAGCAGCACCAGACCAAGGGGACTTGAGGAGACCCAGTACTTC.

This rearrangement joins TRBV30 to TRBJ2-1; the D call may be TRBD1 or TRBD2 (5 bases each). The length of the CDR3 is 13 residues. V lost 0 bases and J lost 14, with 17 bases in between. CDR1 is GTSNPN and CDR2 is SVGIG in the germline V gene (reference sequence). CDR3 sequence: CAWSVQDRDQEFF. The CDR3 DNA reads TGTGCCTGGAGTGTACAGGACCGGGACCAAGAGTTCTTC.

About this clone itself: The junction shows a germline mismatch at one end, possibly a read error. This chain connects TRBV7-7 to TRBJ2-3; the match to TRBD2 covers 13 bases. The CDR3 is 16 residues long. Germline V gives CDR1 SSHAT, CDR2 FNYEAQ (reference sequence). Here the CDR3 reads CASSLGTSGKSDTQYF. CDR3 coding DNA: TGTGCTAGCAGCTTAGGGACTAGCGGGAAGTCAGATACGCAGTATTTT.

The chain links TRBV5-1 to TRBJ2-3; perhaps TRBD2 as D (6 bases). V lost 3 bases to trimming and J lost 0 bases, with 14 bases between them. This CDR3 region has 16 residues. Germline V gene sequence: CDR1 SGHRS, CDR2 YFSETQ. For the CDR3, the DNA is TGCGCCAGCAGCTCCTCTAGCGACCCTAGCACAGATACGCAGTATTTT. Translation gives CASSSSSDPSTDTQYF. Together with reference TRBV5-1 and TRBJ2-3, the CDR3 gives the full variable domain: KAGVTQTPRYLIKTRGQQVTLSCSPISGHRSVSWYQQTPGQGLQFLFEYFSETQRNKGNFPGRFSGRQFSNSRSEMNVSTLELGDSALYLCASSSSSDPSTDTQYFGPGTRLTVL.

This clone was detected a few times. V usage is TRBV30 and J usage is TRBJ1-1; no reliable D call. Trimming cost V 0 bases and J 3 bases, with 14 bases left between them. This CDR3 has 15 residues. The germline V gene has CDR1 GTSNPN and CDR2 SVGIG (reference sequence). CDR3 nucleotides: TGTGCCTGGAGTGTACGTCCGGGAGTGGACACTGAAGCTTTCTTT. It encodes CAWSVRPGVDTEAFF. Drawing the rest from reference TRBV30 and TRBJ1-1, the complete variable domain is SQTIHQWPATLVQPVGSPLSLECTVEGTSNPNLYWYRQAAGRGLQLLFYSVGIGQISSEVPQNLSASRPQDRQFILSSKKLLLSDSGFYLCAWSVRPGVDTEAFFGQGTRLTVV.